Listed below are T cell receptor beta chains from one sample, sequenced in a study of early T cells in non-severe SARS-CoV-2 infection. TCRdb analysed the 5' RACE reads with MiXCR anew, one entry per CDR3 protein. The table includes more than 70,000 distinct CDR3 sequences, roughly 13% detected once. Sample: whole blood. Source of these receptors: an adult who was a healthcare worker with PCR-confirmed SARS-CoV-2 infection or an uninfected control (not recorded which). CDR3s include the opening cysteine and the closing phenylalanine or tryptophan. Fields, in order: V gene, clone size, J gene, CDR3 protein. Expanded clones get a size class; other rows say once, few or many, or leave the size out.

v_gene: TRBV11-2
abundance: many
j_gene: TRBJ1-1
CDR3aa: CASSLPQFPVNTEAFF

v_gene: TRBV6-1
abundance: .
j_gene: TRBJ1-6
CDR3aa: CASRGGYNSPLHF

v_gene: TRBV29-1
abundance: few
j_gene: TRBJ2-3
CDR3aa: CSAGRVSGYTQYF

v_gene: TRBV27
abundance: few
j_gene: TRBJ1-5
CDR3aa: CASSWTTNQPQHF

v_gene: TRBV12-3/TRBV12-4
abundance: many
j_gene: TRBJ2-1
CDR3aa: CASSLGQGNEQFF

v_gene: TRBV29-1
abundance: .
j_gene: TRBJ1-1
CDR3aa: CSVEQGVYTEAFF

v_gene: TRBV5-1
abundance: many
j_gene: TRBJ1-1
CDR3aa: CASSLTAGTTNTEAFF

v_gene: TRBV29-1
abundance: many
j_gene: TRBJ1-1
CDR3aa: CSVGLNTEAFF

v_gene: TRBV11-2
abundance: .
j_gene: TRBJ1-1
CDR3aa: CASSLERSTEAFF

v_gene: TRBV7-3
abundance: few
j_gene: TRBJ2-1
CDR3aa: CASSSGTTSGGPLYNEQFF

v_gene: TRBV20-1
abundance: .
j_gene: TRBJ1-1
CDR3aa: CSAQRGDTEAFF

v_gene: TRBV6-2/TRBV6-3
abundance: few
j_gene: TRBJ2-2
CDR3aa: CASSYDGFGELFF

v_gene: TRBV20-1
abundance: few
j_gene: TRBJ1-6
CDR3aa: CSALGTATSPLHF

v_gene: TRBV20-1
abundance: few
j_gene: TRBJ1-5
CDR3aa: CSAGGSQPQHF

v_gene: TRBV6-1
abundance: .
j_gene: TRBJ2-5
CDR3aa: CASREGSWRETQYF

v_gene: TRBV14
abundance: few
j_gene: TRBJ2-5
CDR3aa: CASSQPGQETQYF

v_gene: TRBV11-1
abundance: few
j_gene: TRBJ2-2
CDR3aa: CASSPGTSGRNTGELFF

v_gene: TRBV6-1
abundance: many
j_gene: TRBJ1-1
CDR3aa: CASNDKGGYGTEAFF

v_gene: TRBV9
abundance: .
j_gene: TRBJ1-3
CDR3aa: CASSGDGNTIYF

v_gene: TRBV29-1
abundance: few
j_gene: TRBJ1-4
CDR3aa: CSVLDGGQKLFF

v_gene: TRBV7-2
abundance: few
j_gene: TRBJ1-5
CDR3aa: CASSLTPRSNQPQHF

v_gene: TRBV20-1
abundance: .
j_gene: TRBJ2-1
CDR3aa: CSARTDNEQFF

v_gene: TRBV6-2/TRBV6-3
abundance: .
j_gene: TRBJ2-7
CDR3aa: CASSYPDRSYEQYF

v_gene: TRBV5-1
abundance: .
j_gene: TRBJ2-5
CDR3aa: CASSLNPQETQYF

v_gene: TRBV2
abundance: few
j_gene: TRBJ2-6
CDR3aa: CASSESVGANVLTF

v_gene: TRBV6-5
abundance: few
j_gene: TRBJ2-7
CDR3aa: CASSYTGIEQYF

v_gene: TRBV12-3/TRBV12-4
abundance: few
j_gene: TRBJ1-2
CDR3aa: CASSPLAGGGYTF